The rows below give T cell receptor beta chains drawn from one sample of a study of blood T cell repertoires in COVID-19. Using immunoSEQ multiplex PCR, the repertoire was profiled, and TCRdb retains in-frame clones only, with some absent. The sample records about 160,000 clones, approximately 90% being singletons. The sample consisted of peripheral blood. These receptors were taken from a woman in her sixties or seventies who had recovered from COVID-19. The CDR3 runs from the conserved cysteine through the conserved F or W.

v_gene: TRBV7-8
j_gene: TRBJ2-1
CDR3aa: CASSWRDYPSDEQFF

v_gene: TRBV5-4
j_gene: TRBJ2-2
CDR3aa: CASSLQDREAGELFF

v_gene: TRBV7-3
j_gene: TRBJ2-5
CDR3aa: CASSLDKDSAQYF

v_gene: TRBV19
j_gene: TRBJ2-3
CDR3aa: CASHGTGGVTDTQYF

v_gene: TRBV6-6
j_gene: TRBJ1-1
CDR3aa: CASSPQGFEAFF

v_gene: TRBV18
j_gene: TRBJ2-2
CDR3aa: CASSPGDSRPGELFF

v_gene: TRBV29-1
j_gene: TRBJ2-7
CDR3aa: CSVEGTGGSYEQYF

v_gene: TRBV7-3
j_gene: TRBJ2-1
CDR3aa: CASSPQGLAGHNEQFF

v_gene: TRBV2
j_gene: TRBJ1-1
CDR3aa: CASRLRQLNTEAFF

v_gene: TRBV7-9
j_gene: TRBJ2-3
CDR3aa: CASWTSGSTDTQYF

v_gene: TRBV30
j_gene: TRBJ2-5
CDR3aa: CAWRSSGAKYQETQYF

v_gene: TRBV28
j_gene: TRBJ2-3
CDR3aa: CASSIAGGPTDTQYF

v_gene: TRBV4-2
j_gene: TRBJ1-6
CDR3aa: CASSARTGEGSYNSPLHF

v_gene: TRBV10-3
j_gene: TRBJ1-6
CDR3aa: CAIRGTGTAASPLHF

v_gene: TRBV11-2
j_gene: TRBJ2-5
CDR3aa: CASSLAVTAGGQETQYF

v_gene: TRBV28
j_gene: TRBJ1-3
CDR3aa: CASSVTTGKGNTIYF

v_gene: TRBV4-3
j_gene: TRBJ2-2
CDR3aa: CASSQDRGQGVAGELFF

v_gene: TRBV5-1
j_gene: TRBJ2-1
CDR3aa: CASSLSLAGDYNEQFF

v_gene: TRBV6-6
j_gene: TRBJ2-5
CDR3aa: CASSYPSGGPHSQYF

v_gene: TRBV11-1
j_gene: TRBJ1-6
CDR3aa: CASSQGGQGNSPLHF

v_gene: TRBV24-1
j_gene: TRBJ2-1
CDR3aa: CATSDRTSGGRNEQFF

v_gene: TRBV5-1
j_gene: TRBJ2-3
CDR3aa: CASSLAGTGTDTQYF

v_gene: TRBV5-1
j_gene: TRBJ1-1
CDR3aa: CASSDHRGGLNTEAFF

v_gene: TRBV4-1
j_gene: TRBJ1-5
CDR3aa: CASSREGQGANQPQHF

v_gene: TRBV19
j_gene: TRBJ1-2
CDR3aa: CASSIGNPNYGYTF

v_gene: TRBV9
j_gene: TRBJ1-1
CDR3aa: CASSVEGAGNTEAFF

v_gene: TRBV5-1
j_gene: TRBJ2-3
CDR3aa: CASSAGLVSDTQYF

v_gene: TRBV10-2
j_gene: TRBJ2-1
CDR3aa: CASSETTAYNEQFF

v_gene: TRBV28
j_gene: TRBJ1-2
CDR3aa: CASSLPSTGGKGYTF

v_gene: TRBV5-6
j_gene: TRBJ2-7
CDR3aa: CASSLDRGGAYEQYF

v_gene: TRBV6-6
j_gene: TRBJ1-1
CDR3aa: CASSFQGANTEAFF

v_gene: TRBV5-1
j_gene: TRBJ2-5
CDR3aa: CASSLGTGSETQYF

v_gene: TRBV11-2
j_gene: TRBJ1-1
CDR3aa: CASSSGGGTEAFF

v_gene: TRBV6-5
j_gene: TRBJ1-2
CDR3aa: CASSLTGYGYTF

v_gene: TRBV18
j_gene: TRBJ1-1
CDR3aa: CASSPPTQGGTEAFF

v_gene: TRBV6-5
j_gene: TRBJ1-5
CDR3aa: CATGTKYSNQPQHF